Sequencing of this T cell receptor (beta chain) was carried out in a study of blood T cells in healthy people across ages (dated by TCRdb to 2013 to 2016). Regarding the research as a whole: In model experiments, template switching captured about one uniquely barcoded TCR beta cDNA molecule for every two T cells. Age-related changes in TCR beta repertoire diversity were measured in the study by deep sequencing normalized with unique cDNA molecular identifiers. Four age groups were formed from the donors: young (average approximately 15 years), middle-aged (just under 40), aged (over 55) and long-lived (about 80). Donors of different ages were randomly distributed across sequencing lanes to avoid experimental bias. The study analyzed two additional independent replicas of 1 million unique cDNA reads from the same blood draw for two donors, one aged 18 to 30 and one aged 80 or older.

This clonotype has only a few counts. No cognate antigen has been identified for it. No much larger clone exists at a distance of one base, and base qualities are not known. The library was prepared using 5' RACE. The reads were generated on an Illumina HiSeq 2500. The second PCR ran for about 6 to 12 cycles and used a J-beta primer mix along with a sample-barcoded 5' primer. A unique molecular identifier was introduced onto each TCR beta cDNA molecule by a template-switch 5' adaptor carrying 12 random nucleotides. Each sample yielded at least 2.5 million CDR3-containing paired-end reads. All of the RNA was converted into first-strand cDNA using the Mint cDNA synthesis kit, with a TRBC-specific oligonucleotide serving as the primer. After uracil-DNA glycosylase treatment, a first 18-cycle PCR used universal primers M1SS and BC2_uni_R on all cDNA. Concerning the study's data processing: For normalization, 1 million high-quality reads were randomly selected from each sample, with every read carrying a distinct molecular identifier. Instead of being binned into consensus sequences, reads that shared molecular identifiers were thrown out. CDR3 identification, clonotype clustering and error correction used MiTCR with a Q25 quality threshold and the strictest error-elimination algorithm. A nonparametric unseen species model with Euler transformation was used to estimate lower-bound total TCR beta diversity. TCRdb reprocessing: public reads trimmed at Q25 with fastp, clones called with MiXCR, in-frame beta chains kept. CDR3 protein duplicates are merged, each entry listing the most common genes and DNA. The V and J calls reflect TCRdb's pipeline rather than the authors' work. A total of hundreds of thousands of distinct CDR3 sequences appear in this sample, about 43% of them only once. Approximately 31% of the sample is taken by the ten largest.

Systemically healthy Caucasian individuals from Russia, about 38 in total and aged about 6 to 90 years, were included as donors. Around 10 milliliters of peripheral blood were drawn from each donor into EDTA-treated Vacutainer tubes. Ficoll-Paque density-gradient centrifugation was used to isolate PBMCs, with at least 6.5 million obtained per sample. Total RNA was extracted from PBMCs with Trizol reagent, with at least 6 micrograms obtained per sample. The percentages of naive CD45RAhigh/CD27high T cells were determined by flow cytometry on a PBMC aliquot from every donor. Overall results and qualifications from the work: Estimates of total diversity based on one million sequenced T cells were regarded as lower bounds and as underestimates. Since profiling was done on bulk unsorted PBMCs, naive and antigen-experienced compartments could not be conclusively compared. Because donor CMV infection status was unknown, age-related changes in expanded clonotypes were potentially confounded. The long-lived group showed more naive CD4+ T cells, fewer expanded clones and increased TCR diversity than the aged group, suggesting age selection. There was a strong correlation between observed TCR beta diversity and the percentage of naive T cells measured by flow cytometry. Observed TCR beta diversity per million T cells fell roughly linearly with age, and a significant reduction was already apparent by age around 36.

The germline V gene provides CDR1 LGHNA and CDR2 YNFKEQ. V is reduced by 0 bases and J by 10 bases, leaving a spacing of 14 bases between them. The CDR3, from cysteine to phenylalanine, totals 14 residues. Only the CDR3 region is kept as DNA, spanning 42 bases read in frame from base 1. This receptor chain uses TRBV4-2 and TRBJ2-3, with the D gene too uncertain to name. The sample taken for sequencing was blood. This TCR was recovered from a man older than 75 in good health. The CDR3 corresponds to CASSQEFQISAQYF. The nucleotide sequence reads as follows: TGTGCCAGCAGCCAAGAGTTCCAAATATCCGCGCAGTATTTT.